This T cell receptor (beta chain) appears in the sequencing data of a study of Tregs in tolerant kidney transplant recipients. Using immunoSEQ multiplex PCR, the repertoire was profiled, and TCRdb retains in-frame clones only, with some absent. This sample has some 71,000 clones; roughly 91% occur once, and the top ten carry approximately 0.4%. This clone was picked up one time. What it recognizes is unknown. Whole-study findings and limits: Activated donor B cell expansion appeared to reveal the most relevant donor-specific TCRbeta repertoire.

CD4+CD25+CD127- Tregs, CD4+CD25- non-Tregs, CD4 and CD8 cells were sorted. V lost 1 base and J lost 6, with 6 bases in between. The CDR3 loop spans 11 amino acids. The germline V gene encodes CDR1 GTSNPN and CDR2 SVGIG (reference sequence). V usage is TRBV30 and J usage is TRBJ1-1; D remains ambiguous. The sample consisted of CD4+ T cells from blood, taken before the transplant. The sequence was collected from a human donor who received a combined kidney and bone marrow transplant. For the CDR3, the DNA is TGTGCCTGGAGTGCCCGCGCTGAAGCTTTCTTT. Translation gives CAWSARAEAFF.